These T cell receptor beta chains were read from a single sample in a study of T cell repertoires in cytomegalovirus infection. One entry per CDR3 protein results from TCRdb running MiXCR on the reads. The sample has under 800,000 distinct CDR3 sequences; about 24% are singletons. The sample was CD8+ T cells from PBMCs. The receptors originated from a human donor in good health (CMV status not recorded). Some clones in this sample may be carry-over from other donors' samples. The CDR3 runs from the conserved cysteine through the conserved F or W. D genes are given only for firm matches. Where a row states a size, it is once, few, many or the class of an expanded clone; other rows omit it.

cdr3_nt: TGCAGCGTTGTGGGGACCATAGGGGCAGGCGTGCCCTACGAGCAGTACTTC; cdr3_aa: CSVVGTIGAGVPYEQYF; clone_size: NA; v_call: TRBV29-1; j_call: TRBJ2-7; d_call: NA
cdr3_nt: TGTGCCAGCAGCTCGCACCCGGACGGGCAGCCCCAGCATTTT; cdr3_aa: CASSSHPDGQPQHF; clone_size: NA; v_call: TRBV5-5; j_call: TRBJ1-5; d_call: NA
cdr3_nt: TGCAGCGTTGAAGGGGACAGGTTGAACACTGAAGCTTTCTTT; cdr3_aa: CSVEGDRLNTEAFF; clone_size: once; v_call: TRBV29-1; j_call: TRBJ1-1; d_call: TRBD1
cdr3_nt: TGTGCCAGCAGTTACACCCGAGGGACAGCTATAGTCTCTGGGGCCAACGTCCTGACTTTC; cdr3_aa: CASSYTRGTAIVSGANVLTF; clone_size: NA; v_call: TRBV6-6; j_call: TRBJ2-6; d_call: TRBD1
cdr3_nt: TGTGCCAGCAGCTTATTGAGTGCGGGGAAGTTAAACTATGGCTACACCTTC; cdr3_aa: CASSLLSAGKLNYGYTF; clone_size: NA; v_call: TRBV7-8; j_call: TRBJ1-2; d_call: NA
cdr3_nt: TGTGCCAGCAGCCCCGAAGGAGGGGAGCTGTTTTTT; cdr3_aa: CASSPEGGELFF; clone_size: NA; v_call: TRBV6-2/TRBV6-3; j_call: TRBJ2-2; d_call: NA
cdr3_nt: TGCAGTGCTAGCCCCCTTCTGGGGGTTTACTCCTACAATGAGCAGTTCTTC; cdr3_aa: CSASPLLGVYSYNEQFF; clone_size: NA; v_call: TRBV20-1; j_call: TRBJ2-1; d_call: NA
cdr3_nt: TGTGCCAGCAGCCCTCGGACAGTCACTATGGAAAAACTGTTTTTT; cdr3_aa: CASSPRTVTMEKLFF; clone_size: many; v_call: TRBV7-9; j_call: TRBJ1-4; d_call: NA
cdr3_nt: TGTGCCACCAGCAGAATCACAGACTATGGCTACACCTTC; cdr3_aa: CATSRITDYGYTF; clone_size: few; v_call: TRBV15; j_call: TRBJ1-2; d_call: NA
cdr3_nt: TGTGCCAGCAGTCTACCGAACGACGAGCAGTACTTC; cdr3_aa: CASSLPNDEQYF; clone_size: few; v_call: TRBV27; j_call: TRBJ2-7; d_call: NA
cdr3_nt: TGTGCCAGTAGCCAACAGGGGAAGTCCCAGGAGACCCAGTACTTC; cdr3_aa: CASSQQGKSQETQYF; clone_size: once; v_call: TRBV19; j_call: TRBJ2-5; d_call: TRBD1
cdr3_nt: TGTGCCAGCGCCCTCCCTCGGGACAGGGGAGCAGATACGCAGTATTTT; cdr3_aa: CASALPRDRGADTQYF; clone_size: many; v_call: TRBV25-1; j_call: TRBJ2-3; d_call: TRBD1
cdr3_nt: TGCAGTGCAACCGGGGACTGGAGAACCGCTAGCACAGATACGCAGTATTTT; cdr3_aa: CSATGDWRTASTDTQYF; clone_size: NA; v_call: TRBV20-1; j_call: TRBJ2-3; d_call: NA
cdr3_nt: TGTGTCACCAGCAAGGGGGCAGTGAGTTACAATGAGCAGTTCTTC; cdr3_aa: CVTSKGAVSYNEQFF; clone_size: once; v_call: TRBV15; j_call: TRBJ2-1; d_call: TRBD1
cdr3_nt: TGCAGCGCCGGACCAGGAGAATCAACAAGATATGGCTACACCTTC; cdr3_aa: CSAGPGESTRYGYTF; clone_size: few; v_call: TRBV29-1; j_call: TRBJ1-2; d_call: NA
cdr3_nt: TGTGCCAGCAGCTTGCGACTAGCGGGGGAACCCCCCCAAGAGACCCAGTACTTC; cdr3_aa: CASSLRLAGEPPQETQYF; clone_size: NA; v_call: TRBV11-3; j_call: TRBJ2-5; d_call: TRBD2
cdr3_nt: TGTGCCAGCAGCCCACCCGGTGGCGGGGGACCTCAGTTCTTC; cdr3_aa: CASSPPGGGGPQFF; clone_size: NA; v_call: TRBV9; j_call: TRBJ2-1; d_call: TRBD2
cdr3_nt: TGCAGTGCTAGAGATTTGACAGGGGGTCAAGAGACCCAGTACTTC; cdr3_aa: CSARDLTGGQETQYF; clone_size: NA; v_call: TRBV20-1; j_call: TRBJ2-5; d_call: TRBD1
cdr3_nt: TGTGCCAGCAGCCCCGGACAGATCAGCACAGATACGCAGTATTTT; cdr3_aa: CASSPGQISTDTQYF; clone_size: many; v_call: TRBV7-9; j_call: TRBJ2-3; d_call: NA
cdr3_nt: TGTGCCAGCAGCTCACAGGGGTTTACCTACAATGAGCAGTTCTTC; cdr3_aa: CASSSQGFTYNEQFF; clone_size: many; v_call: TRBV5-6; j_call: TRBJ2-1; d_call: TRBD1
cdr3_nt: TGTGCCAGCAGTTTATTCGCGACAGACTCTGGAAACACCATATATTTT; cdr3_aa: CASSLFATDSGNTIYF; clone_size: NA; v_call: TRBV28; j_call: TRBJ1-3; d_call: NA
cdr3_nt: TGTGCCAGCAGCCTCCTGGGGGGGGCAGGAGAGACCCAGTACTTC; cdr3_aa: CASSLLGGAGETQYF; clone_size: few; v_call: TRBV28; j_call: TRBJ2-5; d_call: NA
cdr3_nt: TGTGCCAGCAGCTACCAGGCCAGGGGAACAGATACGCAGTATTTT; cdr3_aa: CASSYQARGTDTQYF; clone_size: NA; v_call: TRBV7-8; j_call: TRBJ2-3; d_call: NA
cdr3_nt: TGTGCCAGCAGCTCGCAGACGGGGTTCACAGATACGCAGTATTTT; cdr3_aa: CASSSQTGFTDTQYF; clone_size: few; v_call: TRBV7-6; j_call: TRBJ2-3; d_call: NA
cdr3_nt: TGTGCCAGCAGCCAAGATGCAGGTCTCGAGGGGACTGAAGCTTTCTTT; cdr3_aa: CASSQDAGLEGTEAFF; clone_size: NA; v_call: TRBV4-2; j_call: TRBJ1-1; d_call: NA
cdr3_nt: TGCAGCGTTGAAGGGGTCGCTGGGACCAACGTCCTGACTTTC; cdr3_aa: CSVEGVAGTNVLTF; clone_size: NA; v_call: TRBV29-1; j_call: TRBJ2-6; d_call: NA
cdr3_nt: TGTGCCAACATCCCCACTACCGACAGGACCAAACTCTGGGACAATGAGCAGTTCTTC; cdr3_aa: CANIPTTDRTKLWDNEQFF; clone_size: NA; v_call: TRBV6-1; j_call: TRBJ2-1; d_call: NA
cdr3_nt: TGTGCCAGCAGCTCCTTCTCCGGTAGCTCCTACAATGAGCAGTTCTTC; cdr3_aa: CASSSFSGSSYNEQFF; clone_size: NA; v_call: TRBV11-3; j_call: TRBJ2-1; d_call: NA
cdr3_nt: TGTGCCAGCAGTGAAGGGTGGCAGGGGTCCAGCAATCAGCCCCAGCATTTT; cdr3_aa: CASSEGWQGSSNQPQHF; clone_size: NA; v_call: TRBV2; j_call: TRBJ1-5; d_call: NA
cdr3_nt: TGTGCCAGCAGCGGCGGGGGGGCAAACACCGGGGAGCTGTTTTTT; cdr3_aa: CASSGGGANTGELFF; clone_size: few; v_call: TRBV5-4; j_call: TRBJ2-2; d_call: TRBD2
cdr3_nt: TGTGCCAGCGGGACAGGGCTTGGGTCACCCCTCCACTTT; cdr3_aa: CASGTGLGSPLHF; clone_size: NA; v_call: TRBV6-5; j_call: TRBJ1-6; d_call: TRBD1
cdr3_nt: TGTGCCAGCAGCTTCCCAACCCCGGCGGGGGGACCTAGGACCGGGGAGCTGTTTTTT; cdr3_aa: CASSFPTPAGGPRTGELFF; clone_size: many; v_call: TRBV7-8; j_call: TRBJ2-2; d_call: TRBD2
cdr3_nt: TGCAGTGCTATGGCCCTCGTGAGCTCCTACAATGAGCAGTTCTTC; cdr3_aa: CSAMALVSSYNEQFF; clone_size: NA; v_call: TRBV20-1; j_call: TRBJ2-1; d_call: NA
cdr3_nt: TGCAGCGTGCGGACAGACTCCTACAATGAGCAGTTCTTC; cdr3_aa: CSVRTDSYNEQFF; clone_size: few; v_call: TRBV29-1; j_call: TRBJ2-1; d_call: NA
cdr3_nt: TGCAGCGTAGTAGCGGGGGGGCCCGGGGAGCTGTTTTTT; cdr3_aa: CSVVAGGPGELFF; clone_size: NA; v_call: TRBV29-1; j_call: TRBJ2-2; d_call: TRBD2
cdr3_nt: TGCAGCGTGTGGGACAGAAATGAGCAGTTCTTC; cdr3_aa: CSVWDRNEQFF; clone_size: NA; v_call: TRBV29-1; j_call: TRBJ2-1; d_call: TRBD1
cdr3_nt: TGTGCCAGCAAAGCCAACCCTCTCGGGTCCTCCCATGGGACTAATGAAAAACTGTTTTTT; cdr3_aa: CASKANPLGSSHGTNEKLFF; clone_size: NA; v_call: TRBV25-1; j_call: TRBJ1-4; d_call: NA
cdr3_nt: TGTGCCAGCAGTTTATCCAGGGTCGAAAAACTGTTTTTT; cdr3_aa: CASSLSRVEKLFF; clone_size: NA; v_call: TRBV28; j_call: TRBJ1-4; d_call: NA
cdr3_nt: TGTGCCAGCAGCTCCGTACCCTCGGGACAGGGAGGGAATGAGCAGTTCTTC; cdr3_aa: CASSSVPSGQGGNEQFF; clone_size: many; v_call: TRBV7-3; j_call: TRBJ2-1; d_call: TRBD1
cdr3_nt: TGTGCCAGCAGTCCGAGGACTAGCGGGGGGGCAAATACGCAGTATTTT; cdr3_aa: CASSPRTSGGANTQYF; clone_size: NA; v_call: TRBV28; j_call: TRBJ2-3; d_call: TRBD2
cdr3_nt: TGCAGCGTTGAAATTCGATTGGGGGGACAGGGCGTCTATGGCTACACCTTC; cdr3_aa: CSVEIRLGGQGVYGYTF; clone_size: few; v_call: TRBV29-1; j_call: TRBJ1-2; d_call: TRBD1
cdr3_nt: TGTGCCAGCAGTGAATGGGTCCGGCAGACAGACACCGGGGAGCTGTTTTTT; cdr3_aa: CASSEWVRQTDTGELFF; clone_size: many; v_call: TRBV6-1; j_call: TRBJ2-2; d_call: NA